What follows are 27 T cell receptor beta chains derived from one specimen sequenced in a study of CD8+ T cells in alopecia areata. RNA extraction was followed by reverse transcription into cDNA, which acted as the sequencing template. Generated by immunoSEQ multiplex PCR, the TCRdb table keeps only in-frame clones and is missing some. The sample shows about 130,000 clones, approximately 49% of them seen only once. The specimen was CD8+ T cells sorted from blood, collected at week 0. Receptors were obtained from a human donor with alopecia areata.

The chain recombines TRBV13 with TRBJ2-5; 7 nucleotides match TRBD2. Germline CDR1 PRHDT, CDR2 FYEKMQ (reference sequence). The CDR3 totals 16 residues. V lost 5 bases and J lost 4; bases outside the gene matches: 13. The CDR3 nucleotides are TGTGCCAGCAGCCAGGCCCGGAGACTAGCTGGAGAGACCCAGTACTTC. Translating it yields CASSQARRLAGETQYF.

This clone turned up a few times. The rearrangement links TRBV4-3 to TRBJ2-2; D call uncertain. This CDR3 comprises 16 residues. Germline CDR1 and CDR2: LGHNA and YSLEER. The ends were cut back, 0 bases at V and 3 bases at J, with 11 bases in the middle. The CDR3 is CASSQDPQVDTGELFF. The CDR3 DNA is TGCGCCAGCAGCCAAGATCCCCAGGTCGACACCGGGGAGCTGTTTTTT.

The chain recombines TRBV6-1 with TRBJ2-5; 8 nucleotides agree with TRBD2. Germline loops: CDR1 MNHNS, CDR2 SASEGT. With V trimmed by 4 bases and J by 2 bases, 9 bases remained unmatched. CDR3 size: 16 residues. The CDR3 DNA reads as TGTGCCAGCAGTGCCTGGCGGGGGGCACCGCAAGAGACCCAGTACTTC. Protein product: CASSAWRGAPQETQYF.

CDR3 amino acids: CASSLGGGYEQYF. In DNA, the CDR3 is TGTGCCAGCTCACTCGGGGGAGGCTACGAGCAGTACTTC. V and J are TRBV18 and TRBJ2-7, with D maybe TRBD2 (6 bases). Germline V gene lookup returns CDR1 KGHSH and CDR2 LQKENI. The CDR3 loop spans 13 amino acids. V shed 4 bases and J shed 3 bases, with 10 bases lying between them. The variable domain in full, with the rest retrieved from reference TRBV18 and TRBJ2-7, is NAGVMQNPRHLVRRRGQEARLRCSPMKGHSHVYWYRQLPEEGLKFMVYLQKENIIDESGMPKERFSAEFPKEGPSILRIQQVVRGDSAAYFCASSLGGGYEQYFGPGTRLTVT.

This clone was seen a single time. This chain joins TRBV18 and TRBJ1-2; TRBD1 aligns across 7 bases. V shed 4 bases, J shed 6 bases, and the junction held 8 bases outside the gene matches. Germline V gene lookup returns CDR1 KGHSH and CDR2 LQKENI. The CDR3 is 14 amino acids. CDR3 loop: CASSRKTGVHGYTF. DNA for the CDR3: TGTGCCAGCTCACGAAAAACAGGGGTCCATGGCTACACCTTC.

V gene TRBV6-4 combines with J gene TRBJ1-2; D gene uncertain. The CDR3 spans 14 residues. CDR1 and CDR2 (germline): MRHNA, SNTAGT. V lost 6 bases and J lost 4, with 15 bases in between. CDR3 coding DNA: TGTGCCAGCAGACCCCTGGTAGAGTTCTATGGCTACACCTTC. Encoded protein: CASRPLVEFYGYTF.

The chain joins TRBV30 to TRBJ1-4; D remains unclear. CDR3 length equals 12 residues. CDR1 GTSNPN and CDR2 SVGIG come from the germline V gene (reference sequence). The germline V and J ends were trimmed by 1 base and 14 bases, with 14 bases remaining between them. The CDR3 DNA reads TGTGCCTGGAGTGCTGGAAATCTTCGCCTGTTTTTT. Translated: CAWSAGNLRLFF.

The chain couples TRBV18 to TRBJ1-5, with D perhaps matching TRBD1 (6 bases). V was trimmed by 4 bases and J by 5 bases, leaving 12 bases between them. Germline V gene lookup returns CDR1 KGHSH and CDR2 LQKENI. The length of the CDR3 is 14 residues. The CDR3 here is CASSQTGSDQPQHF. The CDR3 DNA is TGTGCCAGCTCACAAACAGGGAGCGATCAGCCCCAGCATTTT. Filled out from reference TRBV18 and TRBJ1-5, the complete variable domain reads NAGVMQNPRHLVRRRGQEARLRCSPMKGHSHVYWYRQLPEEGLKFMVYLQKENIIDESGMPKERFSAEFPKEGPSILRIQQVVRGDSAAYFCASSQTGSDQPQHFGDGTRLSIL.

The rearrangement joins TRBV6-5 to TRBJ1-2, with D unresolved. The CDR3 length is 13 residues. Per germline, CDR1 MNHEY and CDR2 SVGAGI. Deletions cut 2 bases from V and 2 bases from J, with 6 bases between. The CDR3 protein is CASSYQINYGYTF. CDR3 nucleotides: TGTGCCAGCAGTTACCAAATAAACTATGGCTACACCTTC.

The sample holds many counts of this clone. This chain connects TRBV28 to TRBJ1-2; perhaps TRBD1 as D (5 bases). Germline CDR1 MDHEN, CDR2 SYDVKM. V was trimmed by 8 bases and J by 8 bases, leaving 21 bases between them. CDR3 length equals 14 residues. The CDR3 nucleotides are TGTGCCAGCGGGGGACCGTCCCACATTGGGGGCTACACCTTC. This codes for CASGGPSHIGGYTF.

The rearrangement joins TRBV4-2 to TRBJ2-5; 16 bases map to TRBD2. Germline CDR1 LGHNA, CDR2 YNFKEQ. J gave up 3 bases and V 2 bases, and 6 bases lay outside the gene matches. The CDR3 covers 18 residues. The CDR3 DNA follows: TGTGCCAGCAGCCAACTGGGACTAGCGGGGGGGCCTGAAGAGACCCAGTACTTC. This gives the protein CASSQLGLAGGPEETQYF.

Note on this clone: Compared with germline, one end of the junction differs, possibly owing to a read error. The DNA of the CDR3 is TGTACCAGCAGTTTAATTCGGTTTAGCACTGAAGCTTTCTTT. This codes for CTSSLIRFSTEAFF. This rearrangement joins TRBV27 to TRBJ1-1; no firm D call. This CDR3 is built from 14 residues. Germline V gene sequence: CDR1 MNHEY, CDR2 SMNVEV (reference sequence).

In regard to this clone: The junction departs from germline at one end; a sequencing error may be responsible. This chain connects TRBV4-1 to TRBJ1-2; no firm D call. Germline V gives CDR1 MGHRA, CDR2 YSYEKL. CDR3 length: 14 amino acids. CDR3: CASSLQLNNYGYTF. The CDR3 DNA reads TGTGCCAGCAGCTTACAACTGAATAACTATGGCTACACCTTC.

The V gene is TRBV2, the J gene TRBJ2-7; TRBD1 matches at 7 bases. After removal of 5 bases from V and 2 bases from J, the junction contained 3 bases not matched to a gene. The germline V gene has CDR1 SNHLY and CDR2 FYNNEI. The CDR3 loop spans 13 amino acids. CDR3 sequence: CASSYGTAYEQYF. The CDR3 region has the DNA TGTGCCAGCAGTTACGGGACAGCCTACGAGCAGTACTTC.

The J gene is TRBJ2-3, the V gene TRBV11-2; no clear D. The CDR3 covers 12 residues. CDR1 is SGHAT, CDR2 FQNNGV, per germline. The V end was cut by 5 bases, the J end by 2 bases, with 5 bases between. Here the CDR3 DNA reads TGTGCCAGCAGCCCTACCACAGATACGCAGTATTTT. Protein: CASSPTTDTQYF.

This rearrangement joins TRBV25-1 to TRBJ2-5; TRBD2 agrees at 7 bases. The germline V gene encodes CDR1 MGHDK and CDR2 SYGVNS. Unmatched junction bases numbered 7, after V lost 10 bases and J lost 5 bases. The CDR3 covers 12 residues. CDR3 in amino acids: CATGGGGETQYF. The CDR3 nucleotides read TGTGCCACCGGCGGGGGAGGGGAGACCCAGTACTTC.

The chain carries TRBV2 and TRBJ2-7; maybe TRBD1 (6 bases). Germline V gives CDR1 SNHLY, CDR2 FYNNEI. The CDR3 is made up of 17 amino acids. Trimming stripped 2 bases from V and 4 bases from J, with 21 bases between. The CDR3 DNA follows: TGTGCCAGCAGTGAACATCCTAGGGGGTTCGAGGTATACGAGCAGTACTTC. Translation: CASSEHPRGFEVYEQYF.

Turning to this clone: Different DNA sequences within this sample yield the same CDR3. The genes are TRBV30 and TRBJ2-1, with D perhaps assigned TRBD1 or TRBD2 (5 bases each). V gave up 1 base and J gave up 7 bases, with 5 bases separating them. The CDR3 has 11 residues. Germline-derived CDR1 and CDR2 are GTSNPN and SVGIG (reference sequence). Written as DNA, the CDR3 is TGTGCCTGGAGTGGGGGGAATGAGCAGTTCTTC. Protein product: CAWSGGNEQFF. The complete variable domain, with remaining parts taken from reference TRBV30 and TRBJ2-1, reads SQTIHQWPATLVQPVGSPLSLECTVEGTSNPNLYWYRQAAGRGLQLLFYSVGIGQISSEVPQNLSASRPQDRQFILSSKKLLLSDSGFYLCAWSGGNEQFFGPGTRLTVL.

The chain joins TRBV7-2 to TRBJ2-7, with D possibly matching TRBD1 (6 bases). The germline CDR1 and CDR2 sequences are SGHTA and FQGNSA. Trimming took 4 bases from V and 4 from J, leaving 11 bases between them. The CDR3 runs to 13 residues. The CDR3 region has the DNA TGTGCCAGCAGCTGGGGGACACTATACGAGCAGTACTTC. Translation gives CASSWGTLYEQYF. Complete variable domain (other parts from reference TRBV7-2 and TRBJ2-7): GAGVSQSPSNKVTEKGKDVELRCDPISGHTALYWYRQSLGQGLEFLIYFQGNSAPDKSGLPSDRFSAERTGGSVSTLTIQRTQQEDSAVYLCASSWGTLYEQYFGPGTRLTVT.

The chain couples TRBV12-5 to TRBJ2-7, with TRBD1 as a possible D gene (5 bases). The CDR3 totals 13 residues. From germline, CDR1 is LGHNT and CDR2 FRNRAP. V lost 3 bases to trimming and J lost 2 bases, with 8 bases between them. This CDR3 reads CASGLSGTYEQYF. CDR3 in DNA: TGTGCTAGTGGTTTATCAGGGACCTACGAGCAGTACTTC.

This clone was observed at least ten times. The J gene is TRBJ1-6, the V gene TRBV6-5; weak D call: TRBD1 (5 bases). This CDR3 has 15 residues. Trimming pared 7 bases from V and 7 bases from J, leaving 17 bases between. Germline lookup yields CDR1 MNHEY and CDR2 SVGAGI. For the CDR3, the DNA is TGTGCCAGCACCGAGGGGAGGGCTTGGAATTCACCCCTCCACTTT. As protein: CASTEGRAWNSPLHF.

This clone was counted between two and nine times. V gene TRBV29-1 combines with J gene TRBJ1-1; D is perhaps TRBD1 (5 bases). Germline assignment: CDR1 SQVTM and CDR2 ANQGSEA. V lost 5 bases to trimming and J lost 2 bases, with 12 bases between them. This CDR3 comprises 13 residues. The CDR3 loop reads CSVFGTLNTEAFF. The CDR3, as DNA: TGCAGCGTTTTCGGGACGCTTAACACTGAAGCTTTCTTT.

The rearrangement uses TRBV7-3 and TRBJ2-3; D remains unclear. Trimming took off 1 base at V and 5 bases at J, with 7 bases between the two ends. CDR1 is SGHTA, CDR2 FQGTGA, per germline. This CDR3 comprises 13 residues. The CDR3 loop is CASSLIQKDTQYF. The CDR3 DNA reads as TGTGCCAGCAGCTTAATCCAGAAAGATACGCAGTATTTT. The full variable domain, completed using reference TRBV7-3 and TRBJ2-3, is GAGVSQTPSNKVTEKGKYVELRCDPISGHTALYWYRQSLGQGPEFLIYFQGTGAADDSGLPNDRFFAVRPEGSVSTLKIQRTERGDSAVYLCASSLIQKDTQYFGPGTRLTVL.

In its sample, this clone was seen a few times. The CDR3 DNA is TGTGCCAGCAGTTATTTGCGTTCCAGCGTCGGGGAGCTGTTTTTT. Protein product: CASSYLRSSVGELFF. V and J are TRBV27 and TRBJ2-2; D remains unclear. The CDR3 covers 15 residues. Per germline, CDR1 MNHEY and CDR2 SMNVEV (reference sequence). The V gene lost 4 bases and the J gene lost 7 bases, with 16 bases spanning the gap.

The V gene is TRBV6-6, the J gene TRBJ1-1; possible D gene TRBD1, 5 bases. The germline V and J ends were trimmed by 2 bases and 2 bases, with 12 bases remaining between them. CDR3 size: 15 residues. In germline, CDR1 is MNHNY, CDR2 SVGAGI (reference sequence). DNA for the CDR3: TGTGCCAGCAGTTACAGCGAGGGGACTAACACTGAAGCTTTCTTT. It codes for CASSYSEGTNTEAFF.

The CDR3 loop reads CASSLGTGNYGYTF. DNA for the CDR3: TGTGCCAGCAGCTTGGGTACAGGGAACTATGGCTACACCTTC. V gene TRBV13 combines with J gene TRBJ1-2; TRBD1 might be the D (6 bases). Per the germline V gene, CDR1 is PRHDT and CDR2 is FYEKMQ (reference sequence). The CDR3 has 14 amino acids. V shed 3 bases and J shed 2 bases, with 10 bases lying between them.

The chain employs TRBV2 and TRBJ2-3; D unresolved. Germline V lookup: CDR1 SNHLY, CDR2 FYNNEI. V lost 3 bases and J 6 bases, leaving 4 bases between the germline ends. The CDR3 loop spans 11 amino acids. CDR3: CASSELDTQYF. CDR3 nucleotide sequence: TGTGCCAGCAGTGAGTTGGATACGCAGTATTTT.